This T cell receptor (beta chain) was sequenced in a study of monozygotic twins with inflammatory bowel disease. Study-wide findings and caveats: Especially with disease activity, IBD patients shared fewer clonotypes with others than healthy twins did.

Reprocessing the 5' RACE reads, TCRdb reports a single entry for every CDR3 protein and omits DNA. This listing includes some 170,000 distinct CDR3 sequences. Notes on this clonotype: Its target is unknown.

The source is a human donor with ulcerative colitis or Crohn's disease, or a healthy co-twin of an affected twin (not recorded which). The sequenced material came from blood.

The CDR3 loop is CASSKQGRGPEAFF. The chain carries TRBV7-2 and TRBJ1-1; with no DNA, the TCRdb D assignment of TRBD1 cannot be verified. This CDR3 spans 14 amino acids. CDR1 and CDR2 (germline): SGHTA, FQGNSA.